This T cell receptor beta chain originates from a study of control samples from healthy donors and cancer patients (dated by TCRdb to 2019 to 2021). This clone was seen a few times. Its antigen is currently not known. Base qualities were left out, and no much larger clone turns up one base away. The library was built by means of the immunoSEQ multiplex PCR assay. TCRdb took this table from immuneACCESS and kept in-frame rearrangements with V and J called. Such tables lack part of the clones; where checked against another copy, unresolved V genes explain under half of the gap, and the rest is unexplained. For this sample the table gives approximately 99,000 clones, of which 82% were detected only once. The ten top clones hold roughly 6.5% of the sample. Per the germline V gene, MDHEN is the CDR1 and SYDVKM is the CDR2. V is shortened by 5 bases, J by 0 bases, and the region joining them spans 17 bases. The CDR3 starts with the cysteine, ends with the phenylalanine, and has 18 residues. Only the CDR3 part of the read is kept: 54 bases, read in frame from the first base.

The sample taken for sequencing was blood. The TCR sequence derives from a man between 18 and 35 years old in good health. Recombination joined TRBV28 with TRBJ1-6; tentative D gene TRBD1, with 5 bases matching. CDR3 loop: CASSPGGGSSSYNSPLHF. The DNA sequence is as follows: TGTGCCAGCAGTCCCGGGGGGGGGAGCAGCTCCTATAATTCACCCCTCCACTTT. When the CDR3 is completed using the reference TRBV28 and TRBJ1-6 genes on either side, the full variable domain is DVKVTQSSRYLVKRTGEKVFLECVQDMDHENMFWYRQDPGLGLRLIYFSYDVKMKEKGDIPEGYSVSREKKERFSLILESASTNQTSMYLCASSPGGGSSSYNSPLHFGNGTRLTVT.